This T cell receptor beta chain was found in a study of CD8 T cells in ankylosing spondylitis. Preparation of TCR beta libraries was done by quantitative 5'-RACE with molecular barcodes. TCRdb re-derived calls from the 5' RACE reads in MiXCR, one entry per CDR3 protein. The sample lists 250,000 to 400,000 distinct CDR3 sequences, around a tenth occurring once. Germline V gene sequence: CDR1 DFQATT, CDR2 SNEGSKA (reference sequence). CDR3 length equals 12 residues. Trimming stripped 0 bases from V and 8 bases from J, with 8 bases between. This clonotype appeared many times. The sequence was collected from a female donor with ankylosing spondylitis or in good health (not recorded which). J is TRBJ2-1 and V is TRBV20-1; D might be TRBD2 (5 bases). Sequenced input: blood, either unsorted or a sorted T cell fraction (not recorded which). This CDR3 is CSARDGVDEQFF. The CDR3 nucleotides are TGCAGTGCTAGAGACGGGGTGGATGAGCAGTTCTTC.